This T cell receptor beta chain was sequenced during a study of T cell changes during pregnancy in multiple sclerosis. Assay: immunoSEQ multiplex PCR; the TCRdb copy retains only in-frame clones and omits some. Of about 74,000 clones detected, approximately 91% appear once; the ten largest clones hold roughly 1.5%. V dropped 3 bases and J dropped 0 bases, with 12 bases sitting between them. Germline CDR1 SGHTA, CDR2 FQGNSA. The CDR3 consists of 16 residues. The V and J genes are TRBV7-2 and TRBJ1-3; no reliable D call. The sample in question was peripheral blood, obtained in the third trimester of pregnancy. The origin of this receptor is a female donor with multiple sclerosis, enrolled in a pregnancy study. The DNA of the CDR3 is TGTGCCAGCAGCTTGGCCACGGGGTCCTCTGGAAACACCATATATTTT. This translates into CASSLATGSSGNTIYF.